The 23 T cell receptor beta chains reported below all come from one sample, sequenced in a study of T cell repertoires in cytomegalovirus infection (dated by TCRdb to about 2019). According to the study, the label for this sample's treatment or condition signals: in vitro stimulation with specific CMV peptide epitopes to enrich CMV-specific T cells. Antigen specificity for these receptors is unknown. Sequencing relied on an Illumina HiSeq 1500. TCRdb passed the public sequencing reads through fastp at Q25 and MiXCR, retaining productive beta sequences. Every entry covers one CDR3 protein and lists the most common genes and DNA from its rows. Counted in this sample were 900,000 to 950,000 distinct CDR3 sequences; about a third of them appeared once. The top ten constitute roughly an eighth of the sample. This specimen consisted of cultured CD8+ T cells from PBMCs, obtained from culture after CMV antigen stimulation. All receptors derive from a human donor in good health (CMV status not recorded). Some clones in this sample may be carry-over from other donors' samples.

The table lists this clonotype with a few counts. V gene TRBV7-4 combines with J gene TRBJ2-2; D is possibly TRBD1 or TRBD2 (6 bases each). Germline loops: CDR1 SGHVT, CDR2 SQSDAQ. With 5 bases removed from V and 6 bases from J, the gap between germline ends came to 25 bases. The CDR3 has 18 residues. For the CDR3, the DNA is TGTGCCAGCAGCCCAGCGGACAGCGTGGGACTGCCTCCCGGGGAGCTGTTTTTT. It translates to CASSPADSVGLPPGELFF.

This clonotype was observed a handful of times. This CDR3 is CASSWTEPDGEQFF. The DNA of the CDR3 is TGTGCCAGCAGTTGGACCGAGCCGGACGGTGAGCAGTTCTTC. The J gene is TRBJ2-1, the V gene TRBV12-3 or TRBV12-4; no definite D call. V was shortened by 4 bases and J by 9 bases, with 16 bases between the two germline ends. The CDR3 consists of 14 residues.

This clonotype was counted only a few times. The chain joins TRBV6-5 to TRBJ1-5; tentatively, D is TRBD1 (6 bases). Germline V gene lookup returns CDR1 MNHEY and CDR2 SVGAGI. Trimming took off 6 bases at V and 4 bases at J, with 13 bases between the two ends. This CDR3 is 14 amino acids long. The CDR3 DNA reads TGTGCCAGCAGACAGCTACAGGGAAATCAGCCCCAGCATTTT. It translates to CASRQLQGNQPQHF.

At least ten counts were recorded for this clonotype. This chain joins TRBV6-2 or TRBV6-3 and TRBJ1-1; D is possibly TRBD1 (6 bases). Germline V lookup: CDR1 MNHEY, CDR2 SVGEGT. The CDR3 has 15 amino acids. The V end lost 2 bases, the J end lost 5 bases, and 15 bases lay between the germline ends. The CDR3, as DNA: TGTGCCAGCAGTTACCCCCACAGGGAGGGGACTGAAGCTTTCTTT. Amino acids: CASSYPHREGTEAFF.

CDR3 protein: CASGGAVSTDTQYF. The CDR3 nucleotides read TGTGCCAGCGGGGGTGCGGTCAGCACAGATACGCAGTATTTT. The chain is built from TRBV9 and TRBJ2-3; perhaps D is TRBD1 or TRBD2 (5 bases each). V lost 7 bases to trimming and J lost 0 bases, with 12 bases between them. CDR1 SGDLS and CDR2 YYNGEE come from the germline V gene. The CDR3 has 14 amino acids.

This clonotype was detected once. The chain joins TRBV2 to TRBJ2-1; the match to TRBD2 covers 13 bases. The CDR3 is 17 residues long. Germline V CDR1 and CDR2: SNHLY, FYNNEI. V trimming: 5 bases; J trimming: 6 bases; junction bases outside the gene matches: 10. CDR3 nucleotides: TGTGCCAGCAGTTCCCCGACTAGCGGGGGGCCCCTCAATGAGCAGTTCTTC. It specifies CASSSPTSGGPLNEQFF.

The genes are TRBV27 and TRBJ2-7; D unclear. CDR3 length: 15 residues. Trimming took off 5 bases at V and 0 bases at J, with 14 bases between the two ends. Looked up from germline, CDR1 is MNHEY and CDR2 is SMNVEV (reference sequence). CDR3 region: CASSPPNVSSYEQYF. The DNA for the CDR3 is TGTGCCAGCAGTCCCCCTAACGTTAGCTCCTACGAGCAGTACTTC.

This clonotype appeared a few times. The rearrangement uses TRBV11-2 and TRBJ2-1, with 15 bases lining up with TRBD2. There are 16 residues in the CDR3. The V gene end was trimmed by 5 bases and the J gene end by 10 bases; junction bases not matched to a gene: 9. Germline V gene lookup returns CDR1 SGHAT and CDR2 FQNNGV. The CDR3 is CASSPRTSGGAGEQFF. DNA of the CDR3: TGTGCCAGCAGCCCGAGGACTAGCGGGGGGGCGGGGGAGCAGTTCTTC.

This clonotype appeared a few times. The chain couples TRBV27 to TRBJ2-7; 11 bases fit TRBD2. The germline gives CDR1 MNHEY, CDR2 SMNVEV (reference sequence). The CDR3 loop spans 15 amino acids. J was trimmed by 0 bases and V by 7 bases; bases with no gene match: 5. Written as DNA, the CDR3 is TGTGCCAGCAAGGCTAGCGGGGGGTTCTCCTACGAGCAGTACGTC. This gives the protein CASKASGGFSYEQYV.

This clonotype was picked up a small number of times. V usage is TRBV6-1 and J usage is TRBJ1-5, with a weak D call TRBD1 (6 bases). V was shortened by 6 bases and J by 0 bases, with 18 bases between the two germline ends. From germline, CDR1 is MNHNS and CDR2 SASEGT. The CDR3 runs 17 residues. CDR3 nucleotides: TGTGCCAGCAGCCTTTCGGGGGGGGCACATAGCAATCAGCCCCAGCATTTT. Protein sequence: CASSLSGGAHSNQPQHF.

This chain joins TRBV7-8 and TRBJ2-1; D is undetermined. The CDR3 covers 13 residues. In germline, CDR1 is SGHVS, CDR2 FQNEAQ. Deletions cut 0 bases from V and 6 bases from J, with 6 bases between. The CDR3 DNA follows: TGTGCCAGCAGCTTAGCGCGCAGCAATGAGCAGTTCTTC. As protein: CASSLARSNEQFF.

This sequence joins TRBV18 and TRBJ2-1; 7 positions match TRBD2. The trim removed 2 bases at V and 6 bases at J, leaving 4 bases unmatched. Germline assignment: CDR1 KGHSH and CDR2 LQKENI. The CDR3 has 14 amino acids. CDR3 nucleotide sequence: TGTGCCAGCTCACCAGCGACTAGCTCCAATGAGCAGTTCTTC. Translating gives CASSPATSSNEQFF.

This clonotype was counted a few times. The J gene is TRBJ1-1, the V gene TRBV11-2; 12 nucleotides match TRBD1. The CDR3 spans 18 residues. V shed 4 bases, J shed 1 base, and the junction held 10 bases outside the gene matches. Germline CDR1 SGHAT, CDR2 FQNNGV. The DNA of the CDR3 is TGTGCCAGCAGCTCCTACCGCCGGGACAGGGGGCGGAACACTGAAGCTTTCTTT. Its protein product is CASSSYRRDRGRNTEAFF. Full variable domain (missing parts from reference TRBV11-2 and TRBJ1-1): EAGVAQSPRYKIIEKRQSVAFWCNPISGHATLYWYQQILGQGPKLLIQFQNNGVVDDSQLPKDRFSAERLKGVDSTLKIQPAKLEDSAVYLCASSSYRRDRGRNTEAFFGQGTRLTVV.

The gene calls are TRBV7-6 and TRBJ2-3; 9 positions agree with TRBD2. This CDR3 is built from 14 residues. V lost 3 bases and J lost 5; bases outside the gene matches: 3. From germline, CDR1 is SGHVS and CDR2 FNYEAQ. In DNA, the CDR3 is TGTGCCAGCAGCTTGCGGGGGGGCCGAGATACGCAGTATTTT. Translating gives CASSLRGGRDTQYF.

The sample holds a few counts of this clonotype. The chain has TRBV7-9 and TRBJ2-1, with D perhaps assigned TRBD1 or TRBD2 (5 bases each). V was clipped by 7 bases and J by 8 bases, with 12 bases between them. Germline CDR1 reads SEHNR; CDR2 reads FQNEAQ (reference sequence). The CDR3 runs to 12 residues. CDR3 bases: TGTGCCAGCATCAGTTGGGACGATGAGCAGTTCTTC. Protein product: CASISWDDEQFF.

J is TRBJ2-7 and V is TRBV27; weak D call: TRBD2 (5 bases). The CDR3 consists of 14 residues. Germline assignment: CDR1 MNHEY and CDR2 SMNVEV (reference sequence). V dropped 3 bases and J dropped 3 bases, with 12 bases sitting between them. CDR3 nucleotides: TGTGCCAGCAGTTTGGGAGTTTTAATCTACGAGCAGTACTTC. Translation gives CASSLGVLIYEQYF.

This clonotype turned up a few times. The rearrangement links TRBV29-1 to TRBJ2-1, with D possibly matching TRBD2 (5 bases). V was cut by 7 bases and J by 0 bases, with 22 bases left in between. The CDR3 totals 17 residues. Germline V gene lookup returns CDR1 SQVTM and CDR2 ANQGSEA. The CDR3 protein is CSADGSSDFRSYNEQFF. CDR3 DNA sequence: TGCAGCGCCGATGGGAGTAGCGACTTTCGCTCCTACAATGAGCAGTTCTTC.

The chain employs TRBV29-1 and TRBJ1-1; D is undetermined. This CDR3 has 11 amino acids. V was clipped by 4 bases and J by 3 bases, with 6 bases between them. Germline V gives CDR1 SQVTM, CDR2 ANQGSEA. The CDR3 is CSVVGYTEAFF. CDR3 sequence (DNA): TGCAGCGTTGTAGGGTACACTGAAGCTTTCTTT.

In this sample, this clonotype turned up a few times. The chain employs TRBV5-4 and TRBJ1-5; no firm D call. The ends were cut back, 4 bases at V and 6 bases at J, with 17 bases in the middle. Germline CDR1 reads SGHNT; CDR2 reads YYREEE (reference sequence). The CDR3 spans 15 residues. This CDR3 reads CASSEDRGSLQPQHF. In DNA form, the CDR3 reads TGTGCCAGCAGCGAAGACCGCGGCAGCCTTCAGCCCCAGCATTTT.

This clonotype was seen a handful of times. V usage is TRBV6-1 and J usage is TRBJ2-1, with D unresolved. This CDR3 spans 15 amino acids. Deletions cut 4 bases from V and 0 bases from J, with 10 bases between. Germline-derived CDR1 and CDR2 are MNHNS and SASEGT. The CDR3 here is CASSGGLSSYNEQFF. The CDR3 DNA reads TGTGCCAGCAGTGGCGGCCTCAGCTCCTACAATGAGCAGTTCTTC.

The chain combines TRBV12-3 or TRBV12-4 with TRBJ1-2, with TRBD1 matching 8 bases. CDR3 length: 15 residues. The V segment lost 7 bases and the J segment 0 bases; nucleotides outside the gene matches: 7. In DNA, the CDR3 is TGTGCCAGCACCCCCGGGACAGGACCTAACTATGGCTACACCTTC. Amino acids: CASTPGTGPNYGYTF.

This clonotype was detected ten times or more. V is TRBV20-1 and J is TRBJ1-2; no clear D gene. The CDR3 loop spans 13 amino acids. Between the trimmed V and J ends, which lost 0 bases and 2 bases, there was a span of 7 bases. Germline loops: CDR1 DFQATT, CDR2 SNEGSKA (reference sequence). The CDR3 coding sequence is TGCAGTGCTAGAGATGTCCAGAACTATGGCTACACCTTC. Translating it yields CSARDVQNYGYTF.

The chain employs TRBV19 and TRBJ2-1; the match to TRBD2 covers 7 bases. Germline V CDR1 and CDR2: LNHDA, SQIVND (reference sequence). After removal of 5 bases from V and 3 bases from J, the junction contained 7 bases not matched to a gene. This CDR3 is built from 15 residues. The CDR3 sequence is CASSVYRDYYNEQFF. CDR3 coding DNA: TGTGCCAGTAGTGTATACCGGGACTACTACAATGAGCAGTTCTTC.